Each of the 29 T cell receptor beta chains below was sequenced from the same sample in a study of PD-L1 blockade in urothelial cancer. Generated by immunoSEQ multiplex PCR, the TCRdb table keeps only in-frame clones and is missing some. The sample records around 66,000 clones, 88% being singletons. The time point denotes: peripheral blood 6 weeks after treatment start. This material consisted of PBMCs, taken around atezolizumab (anti-PD-L1) treatment. These receptors were obtained from a man in his fifties or sixties with urothelial cancer.

V usage is TRBV7-9 and J usage is TRBJ2-2; tentative D call: TRBD2 (6 bases). The germline V gene encodes CDR1 SEHNR and CDR2 FQNEAQ (reference sequence). V was clipped by 0 bases and J by 7 bases, with 18 bases between them. The CDR3 totals 17 residues. The CDR3 reads CASSLAGPGLARGELFF. The CDR3, as DNA: TGTGCCAGCAGCTTAGCGGGGCCGGGACTGGCGCGCGGGGAGCTGTTTTTT.

CDR3 nucleotide sequence: TGTGCCAGCAGCCAAAGTTGGAGGGATAGCAATCAGCCCCAGCATTTT. Protein product: CASSQSWRDSNQPQHF. J is TRBJ1-5 and V is TRBV4-2; D is ambiguous. Per the germline V gene, CDR1 is LGHNA and CDR2 is YNFKEQ. V lost 2 bases, J lost 0 bases, and 11 bases lay in between. The CDR3 consists of 16 residues.

The rearrangement joins TRBV5-1 to TRBJ2-3, with D hard to call. Germline V gene data show CDR1 as SGHRS and CDR2 as YFSETQ. V lost 4 bases, J lost 2 bases, and 5 bases lay in between. This CDR3 is 12 amino acids long. The CDR3 nucleotides read TGCGCCAGCAGCACATACACAGATACGCAGTATTTT. It encodes CASSTYTDTQYF.

This clone has more than one count but fewer than ten. The chain joins TRBV6-5 to TRBJ2-7, with D possibly TRBD1 on 6 matching bases. CDR3 length: 13 residues. The ends were cut back, 5 bases at V and 3 bases at J, with 11 bases in the middle. The V gene's germline CDR1 is MNHEY and CDR2 SVGAGI. The CDR3 DNA reads TGTGCCAGCAGTCTGGGACACCTCTACGAGCAGTACTTC. Translated: CASSLGHLYEQYF.

CDR3 in DNA: TGTGCCAGCAGCCACGGACAGGATAGTTTCTACGAGCAGTACTTC. Translating it yields CASSHGQDSFYEQYF. V gene TRBV6-5 combines with J gene TRBJ2-7; 7 nucleotides line up with TRBD1. Germline CDR1 MNHEY, CDR2 SVGAGI. CDR3 length: 15 amino acids. V was pared by 6 bases and J by 3 bases, with 11 bases of the junction left unmatched.

The CDR3 DNA reads TGTGCCAGCAGAACGACAGGGGTTCCCTACGAGCAGTACTTC. Amino acid sequence: CASRTTGVPYEQYF. The chain recombines TRBV6-6 with TRBJ2-7, with 8 bases aligning to TRBD1. CDR3 length equals 14 residues. Germline CDR1 reads MNHNY; CDR2 reads SVGAGI (reference sequence). With 6 bases clipped from V and 2 bases from J, the junction kept 6 bases outside the gene matches.

This chain uses TRBV1 with TRBJ1-5; TRBD1, the D gene given by the table, was not confirmed from the DNA. TRBV1 is reported as a pseudogene. This CDR3 has 18 amino acids. The CDR3 DNA is TGCACCAGCAGCCAAGATTGGGGCAGGGGGCGGTGTAATCAGCCCCAGCATTTT. It specifies CTSSQDWGRGRCNQPQHF.

The CDR3 protein is CASSYHRTVYGYTF. The CDR3, as DNA: TGTGCCAGCAGTTACCACAGGACGGTTTATGGCTACACCTTC. The chain recombines TRBV6-5 with TRBJ1-2; D possibly corresponds to TRBD1 (5 bases). CDR3 size: 14 residues. V dropped 2 bases and J dropped 5 bases, with 12 bases sitting between them. Germline CDR1 and CDR2: MNHEY and SVGAGI.

This sequence joins TRBV5-1 and TRBJ1-2, with 7 bases fitting TRBD1. The junction had 6 bases not matched to a gene; V was cut back by 0 bases and J by 1 base. Germline CDR1 reads SGHRS; CDR2 reads YFSETQ. CDR3 length: 16 residues. CDR3 amino acids: CASSLAPGQNNYGYTF. The DNA for the CDR3 is TGCGCCAGCAGCTTGGCCCCGGGACAGAATAACTATGGCTACACCTTC.

J is TRBJ2-3 and V is TRBV15; 8 bases match TRBD1. The trim removed 0 bases at V and 8 bases at J, leaving 7 bases unmatched. The CDR3 runs 15 residues. The germline CDR1 and CDR2 sequences are LNHNV and YYDKDF (reference sequence). The CDR3 sequence is CATSREGRGLGTQYF. The CDR3, as DNA: TGTGCCACCAGCAGAGAGGGCAGGGGGCTGGGTACGCAGTATTTT.

The V call is TRBV7-9, the J call TRBJ2-5; D remains unclear. V was shortened by 7 bases and J by 2 bases, with 14 bases between the two germline ends. This CDR3 spans 14 amino acids. Germline lookup yields CDR1 SEHNR and CDR2 FQNEAQ (reference sequence). The CDR3 region has the DNA TGTGCCAGCACCCTGGGTGGAGTTCAAGAGACCCAGTACTTC. This sequence encodes CASTLGGVQETQYF.

The chain couples TRBV15 to TRBJ2-3; 10 nucleotides align to TRBD1. The germline V gene encodes CDR1 LNHNV and CDR2 YYDKDF (reference sequence). V was pared by 5 bases and J by 2 bases, with 10 bases of the junction left unmatched. The length of the CDR3 is 17 residues. Here the CDR3 reads CATSRGTGDPTTDTQYF. CDR3 DNA: TGTGCCACCAGCCGCGGGACAGGGGACCCTACCACAGATACGCAGTATTTT.

This rearrangement joins TRBV7-2 to TRBJ2-6, with 8 positions matching TRBD1. In germline, CDR1 is SGHTA, CDR2 FQGNSA. The V and J ends lost 5 bases and 0 bases, in that order; junction bases with no gene match: 6. The CDR3 contains 17 residues. CDR3 sequence reads: CASSLRQGNSGANVLTF. The CDR3 bases are TGTGCCAGCAGCCTAAGACAGGGGAACTCTGGGGCCAACGTCCTGACTTTC.

This rearrangement joins TRBV15 to TRBJ2-6; 10 bases agree with TRBD1. Trimming cost V 3 bases and J 2 bases; bases outside gene matches: 1. CDR3 length: 16 amino acids. The germline CDR1 and CDR2 sequences are LNHNV and YYDKDF (reference sequence). CDR3 in amino acids: CATSSGQGAGANVLTF. CDR3 in DNA: TGTGCCACCAGCAGCGGACAGGGGGCTGGGGCCAACGTCCTGACTTTC.

This rearrangement joins TRBV5-1 to TRBJ2-5; 9 nucleotides align to TRBD2. J was trimmed by 2 bases and V by 5 bases; bases with no gene match: 4. CDR3 length equals 14 residues. CDR1 SGHRS and CDR2 YFSETQ come from the germline V gene. CDR3 protein: CASRAGGRQETQYF. CDR3 DNA: TGCGCCAGCAGGGCGGGAGGGAGGCAAGAGACCCAGTACTTC.

CDR3 sequence: CSAGQETQYF. CDR3 DNA sequence: TGCAGCGCGGGGCAAGAGACCCAGTACTTC. The J gene is TRBJ2-5, the V gene TRBV29-1; weak D call: TRBD2 (5 bases). The V end lost 7 bases, the J end lost 2 bases, and 5 bases lay between the germline ends. Germline V gene sequence: CDR1 SQVTM, CDR2 ANQGSEA. The CDR3 is made up of 10 amino acids.

The rearrangement uses TRBV30 and TRBJ1-5, with 11 bases that match TRBD1. V was pared by 1 base and J by 6 bases, with 5 bases of the junction left unmatched. Germline CDR1 is GTSNPN and CDR2 is SVGIG (reference sequence). This CDR3 region has 15 residues. The CDR3 nucleotides read TGTGCCTGGAGTGCGGGACAGGGGGGCTCTCAGCCCCAGCATTTT. Encoded protein: CAWSAGQGGSQPQHF. Variable domain in full (rest from reference TRBV30 and TRBJ1-5): SQTIHQWPATLVQPVGSPLSLECTVEGTSNPNLYWYRQAAGRGLQLLFYSVGIGQISSEVPQNLSASRPQDRQFILSSKKLLLSDSGFYLCAWSAGQGGSQPQHFGDGTRLSIL.

The V gene is TRBV27, the J gene TRBJ1-2, with D possibly TRBD1 on 6 matching bases. V dropped 6 bases and J dropped 6 bases, with 14 bases sitting between them. Germline CDR1 reads MNHEY; CDR2 reads SMNVEV (reference sequence). This CDR3 spans 13 amino acids. The CDR3 DNA follows: TGTGCCAGCAGAGGGGGGGAGTTGAATGGCTACACCTTC. Protein sequence: CASRGGELNGYTF.

The gene calls are TRBV6-1 and TRBJ1-3; 9 nucleotides line up with TRBD1. The V and J ends lost 5 bases and 4 bases, in that order; junction bases with no gene match: 3. The CDR3 spans 14 residues. Germline loops: CDR1 MNHNS, CDR2 SASEGT. CDR3 amino acids: CASSPGTGGNTIYF. The DNA of the CDR3 is TGTGCCAGCAGTCCAGGGACAGGGGGAAACACCATATATTTT.

The chain couples TRBV5-4 to TRBJ2-1, with 8 bases fitting TRBD2. After removal of 3 bases from V and 10 bases from J, the junction contained 9 bases not matched to a gene. CDR1 and CDR2 (germline): SGHNT, YYREEE (reference sequence). This CDR3 spans 14 amino acids. This CDR3 is CASSWGLVRKEQFF. DNA for the CDR3: TGTGCCAGCAGCTGGGGACTAGTACGAAAGGAGCAGTTCTTC.

The chain employs TRBV9 and TRBJ1-2; D ambiguous. The ends were cut back, 0 bases at V and 8 bases at J, with 8 bases in the middle. This CDR3 contains 12 residues. Germline CDR1 and CDR2: SGDLS and YYNGEE. CDR3 in DNA: TGTGCCAGCAGCGTAGTCCGGGGAGGCTACACCTTC. This codes for CASSVVRGGYTF.

This clone was observed a single time. The chain couples TRBV18 to TRBJ2-1, with TRBD2 matching 8 bases. CDR1 is KGHSH and CDR2 is LQKENI in the germline V gene. The CDR3 consists of 15 residues. The V gene end was trimmed by 2 bases and the J gene end by 4 bases; junction bases not matched to a gene: 4. The CDR3 DNA reads as TGTGCCAGCTCACCAATCCGGGGGGGGTACAATGAGCAGTTCTTC. It specifies CASSPIRGGYNEQFF.

The count of this clone is one. This chain connects TRBV10-3 to TRBJ2-5; TRBD2 matches 10 bases. Germline V gives CDR1 ENHRY, CDR2 SYGVKD. This CDR3 is 13 amino acids long. With V trimmed by 4 bases and J by 4 bases, 0 bases remained unmatched. The CDR3 region is CAISASGGETQYF. The CDR3 DNA reads as TGTGCCATCAGTGCTAGCGGGGGAGAGACCCAGTACTTC.

J is TRBJ2-1 and V is TRBV4-2; 11 positions agree with TRBD2. This CDR3 comprises 16 residues. V lost 5 bases to trimming and J lost 8 bases; unmatched junction nucleotides: 11. The germline CDR1 and CDR2 sequences are LGHNA and YNFKEQ. The CDR3 nucleotides are TGTGCCAGCAGCATAAGGGTGATAGCGGGGGGGCATGAGCAGTTCTTC. Its translation: CASSIRVIAGGHEQFF.

The chain is built from TRBV5-8 and TRBJ2-2; D might be TRBD2 (6 bases). This CDR3 has 15 residues. The V end was cut by 2 bases, the J end by 2 bases, with 10 bases between. Germline V lookup: CDR1 SGHTS, CDR2 YDEGEE. For the CDR3, the DNA is TGTGCCAGCAGCTTCGGGAGTATAAACACCGGGGAGCTGTTTTTT. This codes for CASSFGSINTGELFF.

This CDR3 is CASSPDSQGMGYTF. In DNA, the CDR3 is TGTGCCAGCAGCCCTGACAGTCAAGGCATGGGCTACACCTTC. The chain carries TRBV6-5 and TRBJ1-2; D perhaps matches TRBD1 (5 bases). The germline V and J ends were trimmed by 6 bases and 8 bases, with 19 bases remaining between them. The CDR3 runs 14 residues. Per germline, CDR1 MNHEY and CDR2 SVGAGI.

CDR3 residues: CASSSGQAVTQYF. CDR3 DNA: TGTGCCAGCAGTTCGGGACAGGCAGTTACGCAGTATTTT. The J gene is TRBJ2-3, the V gene TRBV28; 8 bases line up with TRBD1. J was trimmed by 8 bases and V by 4 bases; bases with no gene match: 5. Germline V gene sequence: CDR1 MDHEN, CDR2 SYDVKM. There are 13 residues in the CDR3. The variable domain in full, with the rest retrieved from reference TRBV28 and TRBJ2-3, is DVKVTQSSRYLVKRTGEKVFLECVQDMDHENMFWYRQDPGLGLRLIYFSYDVKMKEKGDIPEGYSVSREKKERFSLILESASTNQTSMYLCASSSGQAVTQYFGPGTRLTVL.

This clone was observed a few times. The chain couples TRBV5-4 to TRBJ1-1; no clear D. Between the trimmed V and J ends, which lost 4 bases and 1 base, there was a span of 11 bases. Germline CDR1 SGHNT, CDR2 YYREEE (reference sequence). The CDR3 sequence is 14 residues long. The CDR3 nucleotides read TGTGCCAGCAGCCCCGAGGCAACGAACACTGAAGCTTTCTTT. Protein sequence: CASSPEATNTEAFF.

About this clone itself: The junction and the germline gene differ at one end; a read error may be behind it. The chain has TRBV25-1 and TRBJ1-2; TRBD1 agrees at 8 bases. This CDR3 spans 13 amino acids. Germline loops: CDR1 MGHDK, CDR2 SYGVNS. CDR3 sequence (DNA): TGTGTCAGCGAACAGGGGGAGAACTATGGCTACACCTTC. Protein: CVSEQGENYGYTF.